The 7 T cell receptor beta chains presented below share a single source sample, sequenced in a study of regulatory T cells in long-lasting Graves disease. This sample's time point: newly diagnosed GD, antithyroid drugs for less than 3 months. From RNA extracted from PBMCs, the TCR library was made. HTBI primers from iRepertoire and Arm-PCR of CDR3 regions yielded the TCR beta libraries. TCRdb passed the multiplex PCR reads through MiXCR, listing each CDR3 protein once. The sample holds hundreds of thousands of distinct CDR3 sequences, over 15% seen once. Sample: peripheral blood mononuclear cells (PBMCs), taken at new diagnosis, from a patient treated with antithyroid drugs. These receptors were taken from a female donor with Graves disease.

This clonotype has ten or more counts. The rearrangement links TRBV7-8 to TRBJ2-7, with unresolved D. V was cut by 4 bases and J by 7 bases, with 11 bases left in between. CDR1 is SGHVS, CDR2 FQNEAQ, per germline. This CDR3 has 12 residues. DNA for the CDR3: TGTGCCAGCAGCTCCGGAGTTGGGGAGCAGTACTTC. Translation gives CASSSGVGEQYF.

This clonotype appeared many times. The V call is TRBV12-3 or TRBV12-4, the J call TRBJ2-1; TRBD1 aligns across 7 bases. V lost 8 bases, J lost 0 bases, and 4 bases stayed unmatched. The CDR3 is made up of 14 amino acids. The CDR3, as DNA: TGTGCCAGCGGGGACAGAAGCTCCTACAATGAGCAGTTCTTC. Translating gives CASGDRSSYNEQFF.

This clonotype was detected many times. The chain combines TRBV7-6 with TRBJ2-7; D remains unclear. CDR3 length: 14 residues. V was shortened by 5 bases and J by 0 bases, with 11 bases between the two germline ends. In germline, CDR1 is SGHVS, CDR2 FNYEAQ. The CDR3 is CASSPRLGSYEQYF. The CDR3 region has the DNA TGTGCCAGCAGCCCCCGATTGGGCTCCTACGAGCAGTACTTC. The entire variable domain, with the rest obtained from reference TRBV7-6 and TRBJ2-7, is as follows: GAGVSQSPRYKVTKRGQDVALRCDPISGHVSLYWYRQALGQGPEFLTYFNYEAQQDKSGLPNDRFSAERPEGSISTLTIQRTEQRDSAMYRCASSPRLGSYEQYFGPGTRLTVT.

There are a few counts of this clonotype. The CDR3 reads CATSDGGGGYTF. The DNA for the CDR3 is TGTGCCACCAGTGATGGGGGGGGCGGCTACACCTTC. V gene TRBV24-1 combines with J gene TRBJ1-2, with a possible D match to TRBD1 (6 bases). V gave up 3 bases and J gave up 8 bases, with 9 bases separating them. The CDR3 covers 12 residues. Germline V gene lookup returns CDR1 KGHDR and CDR2 SFDVKD.

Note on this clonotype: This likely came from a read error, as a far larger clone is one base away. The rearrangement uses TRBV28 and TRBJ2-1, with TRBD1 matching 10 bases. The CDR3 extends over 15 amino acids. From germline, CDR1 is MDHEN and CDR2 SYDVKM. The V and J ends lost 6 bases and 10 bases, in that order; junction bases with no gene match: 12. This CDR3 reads CASRTGQGSSYEQFF. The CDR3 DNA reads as TGTGCCAGCAGGACGGGACAGGGGAGCTCCTACGAGCAGTTCTTC.

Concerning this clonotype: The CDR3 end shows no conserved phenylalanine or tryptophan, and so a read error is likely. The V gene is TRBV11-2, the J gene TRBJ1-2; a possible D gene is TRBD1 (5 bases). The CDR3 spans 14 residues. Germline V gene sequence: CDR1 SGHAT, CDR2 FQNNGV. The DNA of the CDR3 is TGTGCCAGCAGTGCGAGACAGCAAAACTACGGCTACACCTGC. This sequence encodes CASSARQQNYGYTC.

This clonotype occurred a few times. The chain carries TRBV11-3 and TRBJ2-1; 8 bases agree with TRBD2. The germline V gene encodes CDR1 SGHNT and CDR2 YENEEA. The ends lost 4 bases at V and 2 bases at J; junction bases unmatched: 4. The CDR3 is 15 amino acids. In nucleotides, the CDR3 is TGTGCCAGCAGCTCTAGTAGCGGGGCCTACAATGAGCAGTTCTTC. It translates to CASSSSSGAYNEQFF.